Listed here are 10 T cell receptor beta chains from one sample, sequenced in a study of blood T cell repertoires in COVID-19. The protocol was immunoSEQ multiplex PCR, while the TCRdb copy is restricted to in-frame clones and leaves out a portion. This sample yields about 71,000 clones, of which more than 75% are seen a single time; approximately 27% belongs to the top ten. The specimen sequenced was peripheral blood. Receptor source: a woman aged 80 or older with active or convalescent COVID-19.

This chain connects TRBV7-2 to TRBJ1-1; possible D gene TRBD1, 5 bases. Looked up from germline, CDR1 is SGHTA and CDR2 is FQGNSA. With 5 bases removed from V and 4 bases from J, the gap between germline ends came to 14 bases. The CDR3 covers 14 residues. The chain's CDR3 is CASSKPGLGTEAFF. CDR3 in DNA: TGTGCCAGCAGCAAACCGGGACTTGGCACTGAAGCTTTCTTT.

The rearrangement links TRBV2 to TRBJ1-3; the D is unclear. Germline V gene sequence: CDR1 SNHLY, CDR2 FYNNEI. V was cut by 5 bases and J by 0 bases, with 14 bases left in between. The CDR3 contains 16 residues. CDR3 residues: CASSPRHRDSGNTIYF. The CDR3 bases are TGTGCCAGCAGTCCCAGACATCGGGACTCTGGAAACACCATATATTTT.

Here the CDR3 DNA reads TGTGCCATCAGTGAGGGTCAGAGGAGCACAGATACGCAGTATTTT. Translation: CAISEGQRSTDTQYF. The V and J genes are TRBV10-3 and TRBJ2-3, with no clear D. CDR3 size: 15 residues. Trimming left V 2 bases short and J 0 bases short, with 9 bases between. From germline, CDR1 is ENHRY and CDR2 SYGVKD.

The genes are TRBV9 and TRBJ2-3, with 11 bases aligning to TRBD2. With 0 bases clipped from V and 4 bases from J, the junction kept 4 bases outside the gene matches. CDR3 length equals 16 residues. Germline lookup yields CDR1 SGDLS and CDR2 YYNGEE. This chain's CDR3 is CASSVGFSGGADTQYF. The DNA for the CDR3 is TGTGCCAGCAGCGTAGGTTTTAGCGGGGGGGCAGATACGCAGTATTTT.

V usage is TRBV4-1 and J usage is TRBJ2-7; D uncertain. Germline V gives CDR1 MGHRA, CDR2 YSYEKL. The length of the CDR3 is 13 residues. Deletions cut 4 bases from V and 9 bases from J, with 16 bases between. The CDR3 DNA reads TGCGCCAGCAGCCCCAGTTCCAGGTATGGGCAGTACTTC. Translation: CASSPSSRYGQYF.

V is TRBV6-1 and J is TRBJ1-1; unclear D gene. CDR3 length: 13 residues. V dropped 3 bases and J dropped 0 bases, with 5 bases sitting between them. The germline CDR1 and CDR2 sequences are MNHNS and SASEGT. The CDR3 is CASSDGVNTEAFF. CDR3 in DNA: TGTGCCAGCAGTGACGGGGTGAACACTGAAGCTTTCTTT.

V is TRBV2 and J is TRBJ1-5; 9 bases match TRBD1. Losses at the gene ends were 10 bases for V and 6 bases for J; bases not matched to a gene: 16. This CDR3 is built from 16 residues. CDR1 and CDR2 from the germline V gene are SNHLY and FYNNEI. The CDR3 spells CATGQGRGLIGQPQHF. DNA for the CDR3: TGTGCCACCGGACAGGGGAGAGGCCTGATCGGTCAGCCCCAGCATTTT.

The rearrangement joins TRBV5-3 to TRBJ1-1; no clear D. TRBV5-3 is placed among ORFs of uncertain function. Trimming removed 5 bases from V and 0 bases from J, with 23 bases in between. This CDR3 region has 18 residues. CDR3: CARSYHSTKARLNTEAFF. DNA for the CDR3: TGTGCCAGAAGTTACCACTCGACCAAGGCCAGGTTGAACACTGAAGCTTTCTTT.

This clone was seen just once. The chain recombines TRBV2 with TRBJ2-1; 8 nucleotides align to TRBD1. Germline CDR1 and CDR2: SNHLY and FYNNEI. V shed 6 bases and J 6 bases; nucleotides not matched to a gene: 10. The CDR3 length is 15 residues. The CDR3, as DNA: TGTGCCAGCAGGGTACCGGGACAGGAGGCCAATGAGCAGTTCTTC. It translates to CASRVPGQEANEQFF.

The chain is built from TRBV6-2 or TRBV6-3 and TRBJ2-3; a possible D gene is TRBD2 (5 bases). V lost 4 bases to trimming and J lost 6 bases, with 29 bases between them. The CDR3 is made up of 19 amino acids. Looked up from germline, CDR1 is MNHEY and CDR2 is SVGEGT. CDR3 region: CASSFTILSSGGREDTQYF. CDR3 nucleotide sequence: TGTGCCAGCAGTTTTACGATTTTATCCAGCGGAGGAAGGGAGGATACGCAGTATTTT.